These 4 T cell receptor beta chains came from one sample sequenced in a study of early T cells in non-severe SARS-CoV-2 infection. TCRdb redid the calling of the 5' RACE reads with MiXCR, one entry per CDR3 protein. The table has roughly 35,000 distinct CDR3 sequences, roughly 5% seen once. The specimen was whole blood. The receptors were sampled from an adult who was a healthcare worker with PCR-confirmed SARS-CoV-2 infection or an uninfected control (not recorded which).

This clonotype was found many times. This chain uses TRBV5-4 with TRBJ2-1, with TRBD1 as a possible D gene (7 bases). This CDR3 is built from 16 residues. V dropped 2 bases and J dropped 6 bases, with 18 bases sitting between them. CDR1 and CDR2 from the germline V gene are SGHNT and YYREEE (reference sequence). For the CDR3, the DNA is TGTGCCAGCAGCTTAGGGGGCGGGGCTTTGGCCAATGAGCAGTTCTTC. Residues: CASSLGGGALANEQFF.

This clonotype was picked up a small number of times. This chain joins TRBV7-9 and TRBJ2-6, with 9 bases identical to TRBD1. This CDR3 has 20 residues. Germline V CDR1 and CDR2: SEHNR, FQNEAQ (reference sequence). The V gene end was trimmed by 5 bases and the J gene end by 0 bases; junction bases not matched to a gene: 14. The CDR3 DNA sequence: TGTGCCAGCAGCCTCCAACCGGGACAGGGCCCCAACTCTGGGGCCAACGTCCTGACTTTC. Its translation is CASSLQPGQGPNSGANVLTF. The full variable domain, completed using reference TRBV7-9 and TRBJ2-6, is DTGVSQNPRHKITKRGQNVTFRCDPISEHNRLYWYRQTLGQGPEFLTYFQNEAQLEKSRLLSDRFSAERPKGSFSTLEIQRTEQGDSAMYLCASSLQPGQGPNSGANVLTFGAGSRLTVL.

Ten or more counts support this clonotype. The rearrangement uses TRBV7-9 and TRBJ2-6; D ambiguous. From germline, CDR1 is SEHNR and CDR2 FQNEAQ (reference sequence). Trimming cost V 7 bases and J 0 bases, with 4 bases left between them. This CDR3 spans 13 amino acids. The CDR3 spells CASIHSGANVLTF. DNA of the CDR3: TGTGCCAGCATCCACTCTGGGGCCAACGTCCTGACTTTC.

This clonotype has a handful of counts. The chain has TRBV10-3 and TRBJ2-2; maybe TRBD1 (5 bases). The CDR3 sequence is 14 residues long. CDR1 is ENHRY, CDR2 SYGVKD, per germline. The V end was cut by 7 bases, the J end by 3 bases, with 12 bases between. The CDR3 spells CAINPGQDTGELFF. The CDR3 DNA reads TGTGCCATCAATCCCGGACAAGACACCGGGGAGCTGTTTTTT.